The sample holds a few counts of the clone carrying this TCR beta chain. The antigen remains undetermined. The table came from immunoSEQ multiplex PCR; TCRdb's copy has only in-frame clones and leaves some out. Among roughly 330,000 clones listed, roughly 90% were seen once. The sample comes from a study of Ad26.COV2.S vaccination and SARS-CoV-2 variants. The wider study: The vaccine Ad26.COV2.S was put into the muscle once, or twice with 56 days between.

CDR1 and CDR2 (germline): MNHNS, SASEGT. The CDR3 length is 18 residues. The V and J ends lost 3 bases and 2 bases respectively, with 20 bases between them. The study, taken as a whole, reports: Once vaccination had occurred, spike-specific CD8+ and CD4+ T cell responses reportedly showed substantial breadth.

Treatment: 15 to 20 received Ad26.COV2.S at low or high dose, single or two shots; a few received placebo; per-sample allocation not given. The study sampled participants on day 63 after the first vaccine or placebo injection. The clonotype comes from a person between 18 and 59 years old who received the Ad26.COV2.S COVID-19 vaccine or a placebo. Material: peripheral blood, obtained in a trial of Ad26.COV2.S vaccine versus placebo. The V call is TRBV6-1, the J call TRBJ1-5; D gene uncertain. As DNA, the CDR3 is TGTGCCAGCAGTGATCTTAGATCCCACTTTGGCGGCAATCAGCCCCAGCATTTT. Its protein product is CASSDLRSHFGGNQPQHF.